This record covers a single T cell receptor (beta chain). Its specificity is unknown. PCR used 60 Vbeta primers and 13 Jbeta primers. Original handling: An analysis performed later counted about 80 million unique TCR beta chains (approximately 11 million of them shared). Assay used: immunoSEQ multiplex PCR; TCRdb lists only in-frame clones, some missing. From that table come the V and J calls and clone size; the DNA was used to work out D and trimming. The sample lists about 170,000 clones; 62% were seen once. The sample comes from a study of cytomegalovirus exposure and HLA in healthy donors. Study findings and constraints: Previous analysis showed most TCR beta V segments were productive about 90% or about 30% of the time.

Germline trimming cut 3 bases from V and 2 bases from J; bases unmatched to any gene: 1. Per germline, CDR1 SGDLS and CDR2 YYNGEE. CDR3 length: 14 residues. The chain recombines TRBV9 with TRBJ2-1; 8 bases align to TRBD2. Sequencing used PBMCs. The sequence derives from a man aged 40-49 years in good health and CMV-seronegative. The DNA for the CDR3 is TGTGCCAGCAGCGATAGCGGGACCTACAATGAGCAGTTCTTC. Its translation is CASSDSGTYNEQFF.